Each of the 28 T cell receptor beta chains below was sequenced from the same sample in a study of early stage breast cancer tumors. Sequencing used immunoSEQ multiplex PCR; TCRdb keeps in-frame clones, though not all of them. The profile covers 70,000 or so clones, with around 80% appearing a single time and 4% to 5% taken by the ten largest. The sequencing sample was made of blood. Every receptor here comes from a person aged 35-49 years with breast cancer.

The gene calls are TRBV10-2 and TRBJ1-2, with 9 bases matching TRBD1. Trimming removed 6 bases from V and 6 bases from J; junction bases left unmatched: 5. CDR1 and CDR2 from the germline V gene are WSHSY and SAAADI. This CDR3 is built from 13 residues. The CDR3 protein is CASRETGGDGYTF. As DNA, the CDR3 is TGCGCCAGCAGAGAAACAGGGGGCGATGGCTACACCTTC.

The chain uses TRBV7-3 and TRBJ2-5; a weak D match, TRBD2 (6 bases). Germline V gene sequence: CDR1 SGHTA, CDR2 FQGTGA. This CDR3 spans 15 amino acids. Trimming took off 5 bases at V and 5 bases at J, with 18 bases between the two ends. The CDR3 DNA reads as TGTGCCAGCAGCACCGGGACTCCCAGGCCCGAGACCCAGTACTTC. It yields the protein CASSTGTPRPETQYF. The complete variable domain, with remaining parts taken from reference TRBV7-3 and TRBJ2-5, reads GAGVSQTPSNKVTEKGKYVELRCDPISGHTALYWYRQSLGQGPEFLIYFQGTGAADDSGLPNDRFFAVRPEGSVSTLKIQRTERGDSAVYLCASSTGTPRPETQYFGPGTRLLVL.

The chain has TRBV10-2 and TRBJ2-1; 8 positions match TRBD1. This CDR3 is built from 14 residues. CDR1 and CDR2 (germline): WSHSY, SAAADI. Germline trimming cut 8 bases from V and 4 bases from J; bases unmatched to any gene: 7. The CDR3 DNA is TGCGCCAGCGGAACGGGACAGGTATACAATGAGCAGTTCTTC. Translated, it gives CASGTGQVYNEQFF.

V is TRBV18 and J is TRBJ2-6; D is undetermined. This CDR3 comprises 17 residues. Germline CDR1 KGHSH, CDR2 LQKENI. Trimming removed 2 bases at V and 0 bases at J, with 11 bases between. DNA for the CDR3: TGTGCCAGCTCACCAGTGGGTTTATTCTCTGGGGCCAACGTCCTGACTTTC. The encoded protein is CASSPVGLFSGANVLTF. Full variable domain (missing parts from reference TRBV18 and TRBJ2-6): NAGVMQNPRHLVRRRGQEARLRCSPMKGHSHVYWYRQLPEEGLKFMVYLQKENIIDESGMPKERFSAEFPKEGPSILRIQQVVRGDSAAYFCASSPVGLFSGANVLTFGAGSRLTVL.

J is TRBJ2-7 and V is TRBV5-5, with D perhaps given as TRBD1 or TRBD2 (5 bases each). Trimming cost V 4 bases and J 6 bases, with 20 bases left between them. CDR1 and CDR2 from the germline V gene are SGHKS and YYEKEE (reference sequence). CDR3 size: 15 residues. This chain's CDR3 is CASSGGSSGISEQYF. The CDR3 region has the DNA TGTGCCAGCAGCGGAGGATCTTCAGGGATCAGCGAGCAGTACTTC.

V gene TRBV14 combines with J gene TRBJ1-1; TRBD1 might be the D (5 bases). This CDR3 spans 13 amino acids. Germline assignment: CDR1 SGHDN and CDR2 FVKESK. V lost 6 bases, J lost 5 bases, and 13 bases lay in between. The CDR3 sequence is CASSPSQATEAFF. CDR3 nucleotide sequence: TGTGCCAGCAGTCCATCACAGGCAACTGAAGCTTTCTTT.

The V and J genes are TRBV11-2 and TRBJ2-7; TRBD1 or TRBD2 may be the D gene (5 bases each). There are 16 residues in the CDR3. Germline-derived CDR1 and CDR2 are SGHAT and FQNNGV. Trimming took off 6 bases at V and 0 bases at J, with 18 bases between the two ends. The CDR3 reads CASSLPGTASSYEQYF. CDR3 DNA: TGTGCCAGCAGTCTCCCCGGGACGGCGAGCTCCTACGAGCAGTACTTC.

This sequence joins TRBV4-2 and TRBJ2-1; 16 nucleotides align to TRBD2. The ends lost 0 bases at V and 5 bases at J; junction bases unmatched: 4. This CDR3 is 18 amino acids long. The V gene's germline CDR1 is LGHNA and CDR2 YNFKEQ. The CDR3 protein is CASSQDQGTSGRDNEQFF. The CDR3 DNA reads as TGTGCCAGCAGCCAAGATCAGGGGACTAGCGGGAGGGACAATGAGCAGTTCTTC.

This clone is judged medium-sized. The chain couples TRBV11-3 to TRBJ2-3; 9 bases fit TRBD1. The CDR3 contains 15 residues. Germline V gene lookup returns CDR1 SGHNT and CDR2 YENEEA. V lost 5 bases and J lost 1; bases outside the gene matches: 4. CDR3 amino acids: CASSPWTGGTDTQYF. CDR3 sequence (DNA): TGTGCCAGCAGCCCATGGACAGGGGGCACAGATACGCAGTATTTT.

The chain links TRBV19 to TRBJ1-2; maybe TRBD1 (6 bases). Germline CDR1 is LNHDA and CDR2 is SQIVND (reference sequence). This CDR3 contains 13 residues. Trimming shortened V by 5 bases and J by 7 bases, and 14 bases separated the two germline ends. The CDR3, as DNA: TGTGCCAGTAGTGAACCGGGGGCCTTTGGCTACACCTTC. It encodes CASSEPGAFGYTF. The whole variable domain, filled in from reference TRBV19 and TRBJ1-2, reads DGGITQSPKYLFRKEGQNVTLSCEQNLNHDAMYWYRQDPGQGLRLIYYSQIVNDFQKGDIAEGYSVSREKKESFPLTVTSAQKNPTAFYLCASSEPGAFGYTFGSGTRLTVV.

The CDR3 loop is CASSSSGEQYF. In nucleotides, the CDR3 is TGTGCCAGCAGTTCCTCGGGGGAGCAGTACTTC. The J gene is TRBJ2-7, the V gene TRBV6-6, with a possible D match to TRBD2 (5 bases). Looked up from germline, CDR1 is MNHNY and CDR2 is SVGAGI (reference sequence). This CDR3 region has 11 residues. V lost 4 bases, J lost 7 bases, and 8 bases lay in between.

The chain has TRBV7-3 and TRBJ2-2; D uncertain. CDR3 length: 15 amino acids. V was trimmed by 4 bases and J by 2 bases, leaving 11 bases between them. Germline CDR1 reads SGHTA; CDR2 reads FQGTGA. CDR3 sequence: CASSSDSINTGELFF. DNA for the CDR3: TGTGCCAGCAGCTCCGACTCAATAAACACCGGGGAGCTGTTTTTT.

The chain uses TRBV10-1 and TRBJ2-2; D is uncertain. The germline CDR1 and CDR2 sequences are WNHNN and SYGVQD (reference sequence). The CDR3 loop spans 13 amino acids. The germline V and J ends were trimmed by 4 bases and 1 base, with 4 bases remaining between them. CDR3: CASSGRNTGELFF. For the CDR3, the DNA is TGCGCCAGCAGTGGAAGGAACACCGGGGAGCTGTTTTTT.

V and J are TRBV28 and TRBJ1-3; D possibly corresponds to TRBD1 (5 bases). CDR3 size: 15 residues. V lost 2 bases and J 4 bases, leaving 12 bases between the germline ends. Germline V lookup: CDR1 MDHEN, CDR2 SYDVKM. CDR3 in DNA: TGTGCCAGCAGTTTACAGGGAGGTGCAGGAAACACCATATATTTT. Its translation is CASSLQGGAGNTIYF. Combining the CDR3 with reference TRBV28 and TRBJ1-3 gives the whole variable domain DVKVTQSSRYLVKRTGEKVFLECVQDMDHENMFWYRQDPGLGLRLIYFSYDVKMKEKGDIPEGYSVSREKKERFSLILESASTNQTSMYLCASSLQGGAGNTIYFGEGSWLTVV.

The chain joins TRBV7-2 to TRBJ2-3, with 8 bases fitting TRBD2. The CDR3 is 14 amino acids. From germline, CDR1 is SGHTA and CDR2 FQGNSA. Unmatched junction bases numbered 2, after V lost 3 bases and J lost 3 bases. CDR3 residues: CASSFGLATDTQYF. The CDR3 coding sequence is TGTGCCAGCAGCTTTGGACTAGCAACAGATACGCAGTATTTT.

The chain is built from TRBV6-1 and TRBJ1-2; TRBD1 might be the D (5 bases). Trimming shortened V by 8 bases and J by 4 bases, and 14 bases separated the two germline ends. This CDR3 has 13 amino acids. Germline loops: CDR1 MNHNS, CDR2 SASEGT. In nucleotides, the CDR3 is TGTGCCAGCGGGGCAGAGATATTCTATGGCTACACCTTC. Translated, it gives CASGAEIFYGYTF.

The CDR3 here is CASSRLGISVEKLFF. The CDR3 nucleotides are TGTGCCAGCAGTCGACTCGGAATTTCGGTCGAAAAACTGTTTTTT. The chain has TRBV27 and TRBJ1-4, with D uncertain. CDR1 is MNHEY, CDR2 SMNVEV, per germline (reference sequence). The CDR3 loop spans 15 amino acids. The germline V and J ends were trimmed by 5 bases and 8 bases, with 18 bases remaining between them.

The chain is built from TRBV28 and TRBJ1-5; D gene uncertain. Trimming pared 4 bases from V and 10 bases from J, leaving 8 bases between. This CDR3 is built from 11 residues. Germline CDR1 is MDHEN and CDR2 is SYDVKM. In DNA form, the CDR3 reads TGTGCCAGCAGTTCCACGCGACCCCAGCATTTT. It codes for CASSSTRPQHF. Full variable domain (rest looked up from reference TRBV28 and TRBJ1-5): DVKVTQSSRYLVKRTGEKVFLECVQDMDHENMFWYRQDPGLGLRLIYFSYDVKMKEKGDIPEGYSVSREKKERFSLILESASTNQTSMYLCASSSTRPQHFGDGTRLSIL.

The genes are TRBV19 and TRBJ2-4; D is unresolved. V shed 5 bases and J shed 2 bases, with 10 bases lying between them. CDR3 size: 14 residues. Per germline, CDR1 LNHDA and CDR2 SQIVND (reference sequence). The CDR3 protein is CASSSISPKNIQYF. CDR3 DNA: TGTGCCAGTAGTTCCATTTCCCCCAAAAACATTCAGTACTTC.

This clone appeared once. This chain links TRBV5-1 with TRBJ2-1, with D perhaps matching TRBD2 (5 bases). This CDR3 contains 14 residues. Per germline, CDR1 SGHRS and CDR2 YFSETQ. V shed 4 bases and J shed 6 bases, with 14 bases lying between them. The CDR3 DNA sequence: TGCGCCAGCAGCATCCCCACTAGAATCAATGAGCAGTTCTTC. It is translated as CASSIPTRINEQFF.

The rearrangement joins TRBV7-3 to TRBJ2-2; 7 bases agree with TRBD2. CDR1 is SGHTA, CDR2 FQGTGA, per germline. V shed 0 bases, J shed 5 bases, and the junction held 6 bases outside the gene matches. The CDR3 runs 16 residues. CDR3 coding DNA: TGTGCCAGCAGCTTAACGGCGGGAGCAGTTACCGGGGAGCTGTTTTTT. Translated, it gives CASSLTAGAVTGELFF. Complete variable domain (other parts from reference TRBV7-3 and TRBJ2-2): GAGVSQTPSNKVTEKGKYVELRCDPISGHTALYWYRQSLGQGPEFLIYFQGTGAADDSGLPNDRFFAVRPEGSVSTLKIQRTERGDSAVYLCASSLTAGAVTGELFFGEGSRLTVL.

This sequence joins TRBV4-1 and TRBJ2-1; 7 bases map to TRBD1. The germline V gene encodes CDR1 MGHRA and CDR2 YSYEKL. After removal of 0 bases from V and 3 bases from J, the junction contained 5 bases not matched to a gene. CDR3 length: 16 amino acids. DNA for the CDR3: TGCGCCAGCAGCCAAGACGACAGGGATTACTACAATGAGCAGTTCTTC. This encodes CASSQDDRDYYNEQFF.

The chain combines TRBV11-2 with TRBJ2-7; 12 positions agree with TRBD2. The CDR3 loop spans 15 amino acids. Germline V gene data show CDR1 as SGHAT and CDR2 as FQNNGV. V was pared by 5 bases and J by 4 bases, with 6 bases of the junction left unmatched. The DNA of the CDR3 is TGTGCCAGCAGCGTTGGGACTAGCGGGCGGTACGAGCAGTACTTC. This gives the protein CASSVGTSGRYEQYF. Complete variable domain (other parts from reference TRBV11-2 and TRBJ2-7): EAGVAQSPRYKIIEKRQSVAFWCNPISGHATLYWYQQILGQGPKLLIQFQNNGVVDDSQLPKDRFSAERLKGVDSTLKIQPAKLEDSAVYLCASSVGTSGRYEQYFGPGTRLTVT.

This clone was found once. The chain employs TRBV6-1 and TRBJ1-1; 7 bases are shared with TRBD1. Germline values: CDR1 MNHNS, CDR2 SASEGT. The CDR3 has 13 amino acids. V was clipped by 6 bases and J by 1 base; unmatched bases: 2. CDR3 sequence (DNA): TGTGCCAGCAGACAGGGGCAGAACACTGAAGCTTTCTTT. Residues: CASRQGQNTEAFF.

This clone showed up just a few times. The chain is built from TRBV6-1 and TRBJ2-1; 8 nucleotides agree with TRBD2. This CDR3 has 15 amino acids. The germline V gene encodes CDR1 MNHNS and CDR2 SASEGT. V gave up 0 bases and J gave up 3 bases; unmatched junction bases: 1. Here the CDR3 DNA reads TGTGCCAGCAGTGAAGCGGCGGGGGGCTACAATGAGCAGTTCTTC. Residues: CASSEAAGGYNEQFF.

The chain carries TRBV30 and TRBJ1-3; D gene ambiguous. Germline loops: CDR1 GTSNPN, CDR2 SVGIG (reference sequence). V lost 5 bases, J lost 2 bases, and 7 bases lay in between. This CDR3 is built from 12 residues. CDR3 DNA sequence: TGTGCCTGGGGTCCTCCTGGAAACACCATATATTTT. Amino acids: CAWGPPGNTIYF. The full variable domain, in which reference TRBV30 and TRBJ1-3 provide the parts outside the CDR3, is SQTIHQWPATLVQPVGSPLSLECTVEGTSNPNLYWYRQAAGRGLQLLFYSVGIGQISSEVPQNLSASRPQDRQFILSSKKLLLSDSGFYLCAWGPPGNTIYFGEGSWLTVV.

This chain joins TRBV10-3 and TRBJ1-2; D may be TRBD1 (6 bases). Germline CDR1 ENHRY, CDR2 SYGVKD. The V end lost 5 bases, the J end lost 1 base, and 8 bases lay between the germline ends. The CDR3 runs 13 residues. The CDR3 here is CAISRTDNYGYTF. CDR3 bases: TGTGCCATCAGTAGGACAGATAACTATGGCTACACCTTC.

The V and J genes are TRBV27 and TRBJ2-3; either TRBD1 or TRBD2 may fit D (5 bases each). The CDR3 is made up of 14 amino acids. Trimming removed 5 bases from V and 3 bases from J, with 12 bases in between. Per the germline V gene, CDR1 is MNHEY and CDR2 is SMNVEV (reference sequence). In DNA, the CDR3 is TGTGCCAGCAGTCCGTGGGGGAAAACAGATACGCAGTATTTT. Encoded protein: CASSPWGKTDTQYF.